The 8 T cell receptor beta chains listed next were all sequenced from one sample in a study of blood T cell repertoires in COVID-19. Clones were sequenced by immunoSEQ multiplex PCR, and TCRdb holds only the in-frame ones, with some missing. The sample holds hundreds of thousands of clones; about 90% are singletons and the top ten take roughly 1.6%. The sequenced sample was PBMCs or T cells enriched from blood (not recorded which). All receptors come from a young woman with acute COVID-19.

V and J are TRBV30 and TRBJ1-6; TRBD1 might be the D (5 bases). Germline values: CDR1 GTSNPN, CDR2 SVGIG (reference sequence). The CDR3 covers 12 residues. Trimming pared 5 bases from V and 10 bases from J, leaving 12 bases between. In DNA form, the CDR3 reads TGTGCCTGGGGCAGGGTAGGATCACCCCTCCACTTT. This gives the protein CAWGRVGSPLHF.

The chain employs TRBV5-6 and TRBJ1-1; D possibly corresponds to TRBD1 (5 bases). The germline V gene encodes CDR1 SGHDT and CDR2 YYEEEE. The CDR3 has 14 amino acids. Trimming took 6 bases from V and 4 from J, leaving 16 bases between them. CDR3 residues: CASMLAGRFTEAFF. CDR3 coding DNA: TGTGCCAGCATGTTGGCAGGGCGGTTCACTGAAGCTTTCTTT.

This chain connects TRBV18 to TRBJ1-4; D unresolved. Trimming stripped 6 bases from V and 6 bases from J, with 11 bases between. This CDR3 is built from 13 residues. Germline CDR1 KGHSH, CDR2 LQKENI. The CDR3 DNA is TGTGCCAGCTCTCCGCAGGAAGATGAAAAACTGTTTTTT. Its translation: CASSPQEDEKLFF.

The rearrangement uses TRBV7-2 and TRBJ2-7; D is perhaps TRBD2 (5 bases). This CDR3 has 15 amino acids. CDR1 is SGHTA, CDR2 FQGNSA, per germline. Trimming pared 2 bases from V and 0 bases from J, leaving 11 bases between. Here the CDR3 reads CASSLKADHSYEQYF. The DNA of the CDR3 is TGTGCCAGCAGCTTAAAAGCGGACCACTCCTACGAGCAGTACTTC.

This CDR3 reads CASSPIVIAGFGSTDTQYF. The CDR3 region has the DNA TGTGCCAGCAGTCCTATCGTGATAGCGGGGTTCGGGAGCACAGATACGCAGTATTTT. This chain links TRBV27 with TRBJ2-3; 8 bases align to TRBD2. The CDR3 consists of 19 residues. From germline, CDR1 is MNHEY and CDR2 SMNVEV (reference sequence). The V segment lost 5 bases and the J segment 0 bases; nucleotides outside the gene matches: 16.

The chain combines TRBV5-6 with TRBJ1-2; the match to TRBD1 covers 8 bases. The CDR3 contains 15 residues. Trimming took 4 bases from V and 4 from J; bases not matched to a gene: 9. CDR1 SGHDT and CDR2 YYEEEE come from the germline V gene. The chain's CDR3 is CASSADRGPSYGYTF. Written as DNA, the CDR3 is TGTGCCAGCAGCGCCGACAGGGGCCCGAGCTATGGCTACACCTTC.

This chain connects TRBV24-1 to TRBJ2-3; TRBD1 agrees at 9 bases. The CDR3 length is 16 residues. Germline V gives CDR1 KGHDR, CDR2 SFDVKD. With V trimmed by 3 bases and J by 4 bases, 7 bases remained unmatched. This CDR3 is CATSDGGTGFPDTQYF. CDR3 bases: TGTGCCACCAGTGATGGGGGGACAGGGTTCCCAGATACGCAGTATTTT.

The J gene is TRBJ2-3, the V gene TRBV30; 9 bases line up with TRBD2. The CDR3 is 14 amino acids. CDR1 and CDR2 from the germline V gene are GTSNPN and SVGIG (reference sequence). The ends lost 0 bases at V and 6 bases at J; junction bases unmatched: 4. The CDR3 here is CAWSVLAGVDTQYF. As DNA, the CDR3 is TGTGCCTGGAGTGTATTAGCGGGAGTGGATACGCAGTATTTT.